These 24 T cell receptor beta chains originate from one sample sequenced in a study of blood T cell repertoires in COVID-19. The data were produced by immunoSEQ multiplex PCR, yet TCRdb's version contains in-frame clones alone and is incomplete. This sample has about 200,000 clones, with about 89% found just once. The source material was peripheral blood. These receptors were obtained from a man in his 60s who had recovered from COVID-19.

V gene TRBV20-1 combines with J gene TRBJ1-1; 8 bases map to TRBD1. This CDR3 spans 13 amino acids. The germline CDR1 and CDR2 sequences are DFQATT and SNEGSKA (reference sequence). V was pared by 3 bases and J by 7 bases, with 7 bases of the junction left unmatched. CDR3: CSASRTGKDEAFF. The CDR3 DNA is TGCAGTGCTAGTCGGACAGGGAAAGATGAAGCTTTCTTT.

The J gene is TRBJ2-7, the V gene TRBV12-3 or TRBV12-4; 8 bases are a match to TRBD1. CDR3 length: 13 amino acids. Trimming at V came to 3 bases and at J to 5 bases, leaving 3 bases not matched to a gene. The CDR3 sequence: CASSFQGANEQYF. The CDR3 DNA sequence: TGTGCCAGCAGTTTTCAGGGGGCCAACGAGCAGTACTTC.

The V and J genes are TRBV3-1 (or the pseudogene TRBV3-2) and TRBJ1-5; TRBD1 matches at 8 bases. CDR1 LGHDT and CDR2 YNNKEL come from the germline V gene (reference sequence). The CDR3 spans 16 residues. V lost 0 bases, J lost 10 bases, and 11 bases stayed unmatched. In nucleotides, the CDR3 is TGTGCCAGCAGCCAAGATGGGCAGGGGGCCCCCACCCCCCAGCATTTT. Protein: CASSQDGQGAPTPQHF.

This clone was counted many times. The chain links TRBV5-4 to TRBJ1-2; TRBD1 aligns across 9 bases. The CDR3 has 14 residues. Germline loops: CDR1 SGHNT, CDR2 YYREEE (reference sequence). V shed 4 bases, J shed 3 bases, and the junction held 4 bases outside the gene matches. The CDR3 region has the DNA TGTGCCAGCAGCCCGGGACAGGGACACTATGGCTACACCTTC. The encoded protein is CASSPGQGHYGYTF.

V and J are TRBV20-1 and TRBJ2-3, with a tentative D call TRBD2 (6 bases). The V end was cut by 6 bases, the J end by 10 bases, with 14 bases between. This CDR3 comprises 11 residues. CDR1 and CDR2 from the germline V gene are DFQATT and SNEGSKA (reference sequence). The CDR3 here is CSARLVESQYF. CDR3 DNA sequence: TGCAGTGCAAGACTAGTCGAGTCGCAGTATTTT.

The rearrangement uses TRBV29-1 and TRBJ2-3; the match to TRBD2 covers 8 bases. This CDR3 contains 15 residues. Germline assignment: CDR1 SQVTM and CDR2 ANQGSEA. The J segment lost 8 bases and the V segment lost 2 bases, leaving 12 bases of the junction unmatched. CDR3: CSVEISGKILGTQYF. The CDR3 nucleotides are TGCAGCGTTGAAATTAGCGGGAAGATCTTGGGTACGCAGTATTTT.

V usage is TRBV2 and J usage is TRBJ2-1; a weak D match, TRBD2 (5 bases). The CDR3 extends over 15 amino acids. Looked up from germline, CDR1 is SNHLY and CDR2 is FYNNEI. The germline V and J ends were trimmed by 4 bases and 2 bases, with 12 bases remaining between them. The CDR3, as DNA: TGTGCCAGCAGTGGGGAGCGTTCCACCTACAATGAGCAGTTCTTC. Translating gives CASSGERSTYNEQFF.

The CDR3 sequence is CASSSGADTQYF. CDR3 bases: TGTGCCAGCAGCTCTGGGGCGGATACGCAGTATTTT. J is TRBJ2-3 and V is TRBV9; perhaps TRBD1 as D (5 bases). In germline, CDR1 is SGDLS, CDR2 YYNGEE. The CDR3 totals 12 residues. V dropped 4 bases and J dropped 6 bases, with 9 bases sitting between them.

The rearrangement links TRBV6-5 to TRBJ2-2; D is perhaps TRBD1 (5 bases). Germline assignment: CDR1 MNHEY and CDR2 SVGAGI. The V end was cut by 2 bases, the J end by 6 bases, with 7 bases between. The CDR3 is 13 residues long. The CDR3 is CASSYRRAGELFF. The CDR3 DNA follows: TGTGCCAGCAGTTACCGCAGGGCCGGGGAGCTGTTTTTT.

CDR3 sequence: CASSLLVTDTQYF. CDR3 nucleotides: TGTGCCAGCAGCCTCCTAGTCACAGATACGCAGTATTTT. V gene TRBV7-3 combines with J gene TRBJ2-3, with D unresolved. CDR1 SGHTA and CDR2 FQGTGA come from the germline V gene. The CDR3 is 13 amino acids. V shed 5 bases and J shed 2 bases, with 8 bases lying between them.

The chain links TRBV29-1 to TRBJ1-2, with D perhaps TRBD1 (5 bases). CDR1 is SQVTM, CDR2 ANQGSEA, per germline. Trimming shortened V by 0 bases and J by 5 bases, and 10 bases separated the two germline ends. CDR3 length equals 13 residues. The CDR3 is CSVEDGAAYGYTF. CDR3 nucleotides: TGCAGCGTTGAAGATGGGGCAGCTTATGGCTACACCTTC.

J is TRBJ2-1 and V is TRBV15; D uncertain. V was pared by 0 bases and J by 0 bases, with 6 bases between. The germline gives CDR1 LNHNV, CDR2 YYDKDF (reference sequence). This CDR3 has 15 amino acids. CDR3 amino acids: CATSRDVRSYNEQFF. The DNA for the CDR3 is TGTGCCACCAGCAGAGATGTCCGCTCCTACAATGAGCAGTTCTTC.

The CDR3 sequence is CASSPGQPYEQYF. In DNA form, the CDR3 reads TGCGCCAGCAGTCCGGGACAGCCCTACGAGCAGTACTTC. The chain employs TRBV5-1 and TRBJ2-7, with 7 bases that match TRBD1. The CDR3 runs 13 residues. V was clipped by 5 bases and J by 2 bases; unmatched bases: 4. Germline V lookup: CDR1 SGHRS, CDR2 YFSETQ.

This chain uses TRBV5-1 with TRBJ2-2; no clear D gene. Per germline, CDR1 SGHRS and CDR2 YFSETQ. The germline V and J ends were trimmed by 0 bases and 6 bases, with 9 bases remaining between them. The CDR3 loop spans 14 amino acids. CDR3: CASSLAPGPGELFF. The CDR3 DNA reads TGCGCCAGCAGCTTGGCCCCTGGGCCCGGGGAGCTGTTTTTT. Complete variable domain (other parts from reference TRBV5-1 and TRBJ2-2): KAGVTQTPRYLIKTRGQQVTLSCSPISGHRSVSWYQQTPGQGLQFLFEYFSETQRNKGNFPGRFSGRQFSNSRSEMNVSTLELGDSALYLCASSLAPGPGELFFGEGSRLTVL.

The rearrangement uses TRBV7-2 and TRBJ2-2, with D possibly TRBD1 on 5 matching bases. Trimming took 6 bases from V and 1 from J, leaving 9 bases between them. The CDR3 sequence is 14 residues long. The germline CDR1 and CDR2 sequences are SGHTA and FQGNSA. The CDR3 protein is CASRGQGNTGELFF. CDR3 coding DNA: TGTGCCAGCAGGGGGCAGGGGAACACCGGGGAGCTGTTTTTT. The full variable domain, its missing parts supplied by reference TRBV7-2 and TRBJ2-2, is GAGVSQSPSNKVTEKGKDVELRCDPISGHTALYWYRQSLGQGLEFLIYFQGNSAPDKSGLPSDRFSAERTGGSVSTLTIQRTQQEDSAVYLCASRGQGNTGELFFGEGSRLTVL.

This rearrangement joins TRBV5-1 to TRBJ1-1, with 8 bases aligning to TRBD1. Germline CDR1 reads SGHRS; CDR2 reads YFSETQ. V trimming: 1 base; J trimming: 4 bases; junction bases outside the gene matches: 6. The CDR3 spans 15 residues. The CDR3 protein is CASSLTQGAITEAFF. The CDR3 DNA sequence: TGCGCCAGCAGCTTGACCCAGGGGGCGATCACTGAAGCTTTCTTT.

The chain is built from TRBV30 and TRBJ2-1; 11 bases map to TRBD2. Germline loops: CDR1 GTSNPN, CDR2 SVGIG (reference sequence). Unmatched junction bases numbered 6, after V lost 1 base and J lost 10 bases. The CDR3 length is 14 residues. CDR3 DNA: TGTGCCTGGAGTGAAGTGACTAGCGGGGAAGAGCAGTTCTTC. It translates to CAWSEVTSGEEQFF. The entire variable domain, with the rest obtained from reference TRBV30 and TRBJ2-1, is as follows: SQTIHQWPATLVQPVGSPLSLECTVEGTSNPNLYWYRQAAGRGLQLLFYSVGIGQISSEVPQNLSASRPQDRQFILSSKKLLLSDSGFYLCAWSEVTSGEEQFFGPGTRLTVL.

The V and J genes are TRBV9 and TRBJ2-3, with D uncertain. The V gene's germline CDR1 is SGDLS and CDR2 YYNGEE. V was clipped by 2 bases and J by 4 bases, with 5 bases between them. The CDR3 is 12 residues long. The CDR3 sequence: CASSVRADTQYF. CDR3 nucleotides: TGTGCCAGCAGCGTCCGGGCAGATACGCAGTATTTT.

The chain's CDR3 is CASSVGWERTDTQYF. CDR3 sequence (DNA): TGTGCCAGCAGCGTAGGGTGGGAGAGGACAGATACGCAGTATTTT. The chain recombines TRBV9 with TRBJ2-3; D is possibly TRBD2 (5 bases). CDR3 length: 15 residues. Germline loops: CDR1 SGDLS, CDR2 YYNGEE. V gave up 0 bases and J gave up 3 bases, with 11 bases separating them.

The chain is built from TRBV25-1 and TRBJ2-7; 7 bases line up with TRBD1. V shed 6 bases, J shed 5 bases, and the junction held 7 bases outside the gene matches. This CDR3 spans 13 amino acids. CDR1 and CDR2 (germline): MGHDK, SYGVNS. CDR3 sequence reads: CASRGTGEHEQYF. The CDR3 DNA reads TGTGCCAGCAGGGGTACAGGGGAACACGAGCAGTACTTC.

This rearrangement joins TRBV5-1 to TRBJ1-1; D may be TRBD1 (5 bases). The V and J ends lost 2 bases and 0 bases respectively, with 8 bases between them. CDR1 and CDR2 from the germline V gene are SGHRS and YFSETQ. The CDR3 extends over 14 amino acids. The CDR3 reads CASSFQGMNTEAFF. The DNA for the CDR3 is TGCGCCAGCAGCTTCCAGGGCATGAACACTGAAGCTTTCTTT.

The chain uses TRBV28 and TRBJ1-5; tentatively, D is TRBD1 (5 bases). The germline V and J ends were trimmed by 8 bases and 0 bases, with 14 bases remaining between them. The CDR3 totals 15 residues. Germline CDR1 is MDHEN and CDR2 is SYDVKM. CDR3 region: CASLRQDNSNQPQHF. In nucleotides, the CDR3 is TGTGCCAGCTTAAGGCAGGACAATAGCAATCAGCCCCAGCATTTT. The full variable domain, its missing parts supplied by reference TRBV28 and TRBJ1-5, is DVKVTQSSRYLVKRTGEKVFLECVQDMDHENMFWYRQDPGLGLRLIYFSYDVKMKEKGDIPEGYSVSREKKERFSLILESASTNQTSMYLCASLRQDNSNQPQHFGDGTRLSIL.

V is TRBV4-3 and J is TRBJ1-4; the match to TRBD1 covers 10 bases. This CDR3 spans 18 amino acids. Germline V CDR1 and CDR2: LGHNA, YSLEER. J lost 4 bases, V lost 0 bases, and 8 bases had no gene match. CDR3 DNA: TGCGCCAGCAGCCAAGATCGGAGAGGACAGGGGGTTAATGAAAAACTGTTTTTT. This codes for CASSQDRRGQGVNEKLFF.

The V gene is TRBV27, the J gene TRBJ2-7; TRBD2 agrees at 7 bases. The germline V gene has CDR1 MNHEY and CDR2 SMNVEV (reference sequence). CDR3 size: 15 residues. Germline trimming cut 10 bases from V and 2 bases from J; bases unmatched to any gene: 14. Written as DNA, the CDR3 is TGTGCCACCAGCTACGTCGGGAGGCCCCCCTACGAGCAGTACTTC. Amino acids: CATSYVGRPPYEQYF.